This T cell receptor (beta chain) emerged from a study of blood T cell repertoires in COVID-19. About the study: Donors in the United States, Italy and Spain gave samples during acute or convalescent COVID-19. The analysed material was cDNA or gDNA that came from T cells, B-cell-depleted T cells, or PBMCs.

In the source study's methods: The assay estimated nucleated cells by amplifying reference gene primers. The data were produced by immunoSEQ multiplex PCR, yet TCRdb's version contains in-frame clones alone and is incomplete. The V and J calls and clone size come from that table; D and trimming were worked out from the DNA. The table has over 200,000 clones, roughly 90% seen once. The CDR3 extends over 14 amino acids. Germline loops: CDR1 MNHEY, CDR2 SMNVEV (reference sequence). The ends were cut back, 2 bases at V and 0 bases at J, with 5 bases in the middle. This clonotype originated in a woman in her sixties with acute or convalescent COVID-19. This chain joins TRBV27 and TRBJ1-5; the D is unclear. The source material was peripheral blood. The CDR3 nucleotides read TGTGCCAGCAGTTTACATAGTAGCAATCAGCCCCAGCATTTT. This codes for CASSLHSSNQPQHF.